Below are 8 T cell receptor beta chains sequenced from a single sample in a study of post-analysis software for immune sequencing data. Overall study findings and caveats: Among four to six TRBV segments more frequent in patients than controls were TRBV5-6, TRBV5-1 and TRBV20-1.

Tagging with unique molecular identifiers was a feature of the TCR beta cDNA libraries. MiXCR was run by TCRdb on the PCR reads, yielding one entry per CDR3 protein. Of roughly 730,000 distinct CDR3 sequences in the sample, roughly 29% were seen once. Antigens of these TCRs are unknown. Sequenced: blood. The source is a girl aged 10-17 years with multiple sclerosis.

This clonotype was detected a few times. The J gene is TRBJ1-6, the V gene TRBV10-3; D is unresolved. Trimming left V 3 bases short and J 7 bases short, with 10 bases between. Germline V gene lookup returns CDR1 ENHRY and CDR2 SYGVKD. The CDR3 spans 14 residues. For the CDR3, the DNA is TGTGCCATCAGTGAATCGGGCGCGAATTCACCCCTCCACTTT. Its protein product is CAISESGANSPLHF.

The chain couples TRBV20-1 to TRBJ1-1, with D tentatively TRBD1 (5 bases). This CDR3 region has 13 residues. Germline CDR1 is DFQATT and CDR2 is SNEGSKA (reference sequence). Trimming shortened V by 6 bases and J by 10 bases, and 21 bases separated the two germline ends. CDR3 residues: CSATGLAGQGAFF. The CDR3 DNA sequence: TGCAGTGCAACGGGGCTGGCGGGGCAGGGAGCTTTCTTT.

This clonotype has just a few counts. J is TRBJ2-3 and V is TRBV6-1; D is possibly TRBD2 (5 bases). This CDR3 is 16 amino acids long. V shed 2 bases and J shed 1 base, with 13 bases lying between them. Germline V gives CDR1 MNHNS, CDR2 SASEGT. The CDR3 protein is CASSELQGAGTDTQYF. For the CDR3, the DNA is TGTGCCAGCAGTGAACTTCAAGGAGCGGGCACAGATACGCAGTATTTT.

This clonotype was detected only a few times. This chain links TRBV5-1 with TRBJ2-7; D not certain. The ends were cut back, 1 base at V and 0 bases at J, with 8 bases in the middle. The germline CDR1 and CDR2 sequences are SGHRS and YFSETQ. This CDR3 has 14 residues. CDR3 sequence: CASSLTTSSYEQYF. DNA of the CDR3: TGCGCCAGCAGCTTGACTACGAGCTCCTACGAGCAGTACTTC.

This clonotype was counted between two and nine times. The chain couples TRBV3-1 to TRBJ1-2, with D uncertain. Deletions cut 4 bases from V and 3 bases from J, with 12 bases between. The germline gives CDR1 LGHDT, CDR2 YNNKEL (reference sequence). The CDR3 covers 14 residues. The CDR3 spells CASSPLSWDYGYTF. The CDR3 nucleotides are TGTGCCAGCAGCCCCCTCTCATGGGACTATGGCTACACCTTC.

The genes are TRBV5-1 and TRBJ2-1; TRBD2 aligns across 13 bases. V lost 1 base to trimming and J lost 0 bases; unmatched junction nucleotides: 13. The CDR3 covers 21 residues. In germline, CDR1 is SGHRS, CDR2 YFSETQ. CDR3 loop: CASSLRQGLAGSTSSYNEQFF. In nucleotides, the CDR3 is TGCGCCAGCAGCTTGCGACAGGGACTAGCGGGGTCCACGAGCTCCTACAATGAGCAGTTCTTC.

This clonotype was recorded many times. The rearrangement joins TRBV12-3 or TRBV12-4 to TRBJ1-2; D unclear. V was shortened by 6 bases and J by 1 base, with 6 bases between the two germline ends. The CDR3 has 12 amino acids. The CDR3 nucleotides are TGTGCCAGCAGGACCGGTAACTATGGCTACACCTTC. Protein sequence: CASRTGNYGYTF.

The chain is built from TRBV9 and TRBJ2-5; D uncertain. V shed 0 bases and J shed 1 base, with 19 bases lying between them. CDR1 and CDR2 (germline): SGDLS, YYNGEE. The CDR3 runs to 18 residues. CDR3 in DNA: TGTGCCAGCAGCGTAGCTTTGCCCCGGATGGGTCCCCAAGAGACCCAGTACTTC. Translation gives CASSVALPRMGPQETQYF.